The 15 T cell receptor beta chains presented below share a single source sample, sequenced in a study of T cell repertoires in cytomegalovirus infection. A single record per CDR3 protein comes from TCRdb applying MiXCR to the reads. The sample contains 200,000 or so distinct CDR3 sequences, approximately 19% of which appear only once. Material for sequencing was PBMCs. All receptors come from a human donor in good health (CMV status not recorded). Some clones in this sample may be carry-over from other donors' samples.

Notes on this clonotype: It may be a read error: a sequence one base away is much more abundant. In DNA, the CDR3 is TGTGCCAGCAGCTTACCCAGCGGGGGGGCCGTTTCGACAGATACGAAGTATTTT. Its translation: CASSLPSGGAVSTDTKYF. The V gene is TRBV5-4, the J gene TRBJ2-3; TRBD2 matches 10 bases. Per the germline V gene, CDR1 is SGHNT and CDR2 is YYREEE (reference sequence). CDR3 size: 18 residues. The full variable domain, rest sourced from reference TRBV5-4 and TRBJ2-3, is ETGVTQSPTHLIKTRGQQVTLRCSSQSGHNTVSWYQQALGQGPQFIFQYYREEENGRGNFPPRFSGLQFPNYSSELNVNALELDDSALYLCASSLPSGGAVSTDTKYFGPGTRLTVL.

V and J are TRBV6-4 and TRBJ2-1; D unclear. Looked up from germline, CDR1 is MRHNA and CDR2 is SNTAGT. The CDR3 spans 14 residues. V lost 6 bases, J lost 8 bases, and 17 bases lay in between. In nucleotides, the CDR3 is TGTGCCAGCAGCTTATTAGCTTGGGTGGATGAGCAGTTCTTC. Its protein product is CASSLLAWVDEQFF.

V usage is TRBV28 and J usage is TRBJ2-2; 7 bases fit TRBD1. The CDR3 has 13 amino acids. The germline gives CDR1 MDHEN, CDR2 SYDVKM. The V segment lost 5 bases and the J segment 6 bases; nucleotides outside the gene matches: 3. The CDR3 sequence: CASSNRGAGELFF. CDR3 bases: TGTGCCAGCAGTAACAGGGGAGCCGGGGAGCTGTTTTTT.

This clonotype was detected many times. The chain carries TRBV28 and TRBJ1-5; maybe TRBD1 (5 bases). Trimming cost V 5 bases and J 9 bases, with 23 bases left between them. This CDR3 contains 16 residues. CDR1 is MDHEN and CDR2 is SYDVKM in the germline V gene. Here the CDR3 reads CASSPSAGRGMRPQHF. DNA of the CDR3: TGTGCCAGCAGTCCTAGCGCTGGACGGGGGATGAGGCCCCAGCATTTT.

In this sample, this clonotype is medium-sized. The chain joins TRBV7-6 to TRBJ2-7; no reliable D call. V was trimmed by 3 bases and J by 1 base, leaving 13 bases between them. Germline V gives CDR1 SGHVS, CDR2 FNYEAQ. The CDR3 contains 15 residues. CDR3 sequence reads: CASSLVGQDSYEQYF. CDR3 sequence (DNA): TGTGCCAGCAGCTTGGTTGGGCAGGATTCCTACGAGCAGTACTTC.

V is TRBV29-1 and J is TRBJ2-5; unclear D gene. The germline V gene encodes CDR1 SQVTM and CDR2 ANQGSEA. The CDR3 consists of 13 residues. Trimming left V 2 bases short and J 5 bases short, with 12 bases between. The CDR3 DNA reads as TGCAGCGTTGAATTTGGGTTCGGGGAGACCCAGTACTTC. This codes for CSVEFGFGETQYF.

This clonotype was detected only a few times. The CDR3 nucleotides read TGTGCCAGCAGTTACAGGGGACAAGGCTATGGCTACACCTTC. Protein sequence: CASSYRGQGYGYTF. The chain recombines TRBV6-2 or TRBV6-3 with TRBJ1-2; D perhaps matches TRBD1 (6 bases). Trimming stripped 2 bases from V and 4 bases from J, with 11 bases between. CDR1 MNHEY and CDR2 SVGEGT come from the germline V gene. The CDR3 loop spans 14 amino acids.

The chain couples TRBV7-2 to TRBJ2-7; unclear D gene. Germline V gene sequence: CDR1 SGHTA, CDR2 FQGNSA. CDR3 length: 14 residues. The germline V and J ends were trimmed by 1 base and 1 base, with 8 bases remaining between them. The CDR3 coding sequence is TGTGCCAGCAGCTTAGTAATCACATCCTACGAGCAGTACTTC. Its translation: CASSLVITSYEQYF.

This clonotype appeared a few times. V gene TRBV18 combines with J gene TRBJ2-2; 7 positions match TRBD1. This CDR3 region has 16 residues. Per the germline V gene, CDR1 is KGHSH and CDR2 is LQKENI. Germline trimming cut 2 bases from V and 3 bases from J; bases unmatched to any gene: 6. As DNA, the CDR3 is TGTGCCAGCTCACCAAGGGGGCAGGGCGACACCGGGGAGCTGTTTTTT. Its translation: CASSPRGQGDTGELFF.

This clonotype was found many times. The chain combines TRBV7-9 with TRBJ1-1; TRBD1 might be the D (5 bases). Germline V gene sequence: CDR1 SEHNR, CDR2 FQNEAQ (reference sequence). This CDR3 is 13 amino acids long. Between the trimmed V and J ends, which lost 3 bases and 2 bases, there was a span of 7 bases. CDR3 nucleotides: TGTGCCAGCAGCTTCCAGGGTAACACTGAAGCTTTCTTT. This encodes CASSFQGNTEAFF.

CDR3 in amino acids: CASIQVVRGQINEQFF. The DNA for the CDR3 is TGTGCCAGCATCCAAGTGGTCAGGGGGCAGATCAATGAGCAGTTCTTC. The rearrangement uses TRBV7-9 and TRBJ2-1, with TRBD1 matching over 8 bases. This CDR3 has 16 amino acids. The germline V gene has CDR1 SEHNR and CDR2 FQNEAQ (reference sequence). With 7 bases clipped from V and 6 bases from J, the junction kept 14 bases outside the gene matches.

The J gene is TRBJ1-3, the V gene TRBV29-1, with D unclear. This CDR3 has 12 residues. Trimming cost V 1 base and J 4 bases, with 5 bases left between them. Germline loops: CDR1 SQVTM, CDR2 ANQGSEA. CDR3 nucleotides: TGCAGCGTTGAAGGTCAGGGAAACACCATATATTTT. Its protein is CSVEGQGNTIYF.

This clonotype has a count of ten or more. The chain carries TRBV28 and TRBJ2-1, with TRBD2 matching over 9 bases. Losses at the gene ends were 6 bases for V and 8 bases for J; bases not matched to a gene: 11. The CDR3 is 15 residues long. Germline V gene sequence: CDR1 MDHEN, CDR2 SYDVKM. CDR3 coding DNA: TGTGCCAGCAGCTTGCCGGGACTAGCTAGATATGAGCAGTTCTTC. Its protein product is CASSLPGLARYEQFF.

Concerning this clonotype: Being one base from a much bigger clone, this may be a read error. The rearrangement joins TRBV28 to TRBJ2-7, with D perhaps TRBD1 (6 bases). The CDR3 sequence is 14 residues long. Germline V gene data show CDR1 as MDHEN and CDR2 as SYDVKM. CDR3 DNA sequence: TGTACCAGCAGATGGGGGCTGGGGAACTACGAGCAGTACTTC. Its protein product is CTSRWGLGNYEQYF.

To note about this clonotype: The junction shows a germline mismatch at one end, possibly a read error. The V call is TRBV29-1, the J call TRBJ1-1; 7 bases are shared with TRBD1. Germline CDR1 SQVTM, CDR2 ANQGSEA. CDR3 size: 9 residues. In DNA form, the CDR3 reads TGCAGCGTTGGCCCTCGGGACAGTTTT. Translating gives CSVGPRDSF. Full variable domain (rest looked up from reference TRBV29-1 and TRBJ1-1): SAVISQKPSRDICQRGTSLTIQCQVDSQVTMMFWYRQQPGQSLTLIATANQGSEATYESGFVIDKFPISRPNLTFSTLTVSNMSPEDSSIYLCSVGPRDSFGQGTRLTVV.